This T cell receptor (beta chain) was recorded in a study of blood T cell repertoires in COVID-19. The trim removed 0 bases at V and 5 bases at J, leaving 10 bases unmatched. CDR3 length: 16 amino acids. Per germline, CDR1 SGDLS and CDR2 YYNGEE. The table came from immunoSEQ multiplex PCR; TCRdb's copy has only in-frame clones and leaves some out. Counted here are tens of thousands of clones, more than 75% occurring once; the ten biggest clones make up about 14%. The clonotype was recovered from a human donor in a cohort sampled during active COVID-19. The rearrangement uses TRBV9 and TRBJ2-5; 7 bases are shared with TRBD2. Sequenced input: peripheral blood. The DNA of the CDR3 is TGTGCCAGCAGCGTAGGGGGAGGGATATGGACGGAGACCCAGTACTTC. Amino acid sequence: CASSVGGGIWTETQYF. The full variable domain, with the rest looked up from reference TRBV9 and TRBJ2-5, is DSGVTQTPKHLITATGQRVTLRCSPRSGDLSVYWYQQSLDQGLQFLIQYYNGEERAKGNILERFSAQQFPDLHSELNLSSLELGDSALYFCASSVGGGIWTETQYFGPGTRLLVL.